Each of the 13 T cell receptor beta chains below was sequenced from the same sample in a study of T cell repertoires in cytomegalovirus infection. From the reads, TCRdb called clonotypes with MiXCR, one entry per CDR3 protein. The repertoire includes some 940,000 distinct CDR3 sequences, roughly 31% of them detected once, and about 14% sits in the top ten. These TCRs are of unknown antigen specificity. The material was cultured CD8+ T cells from PBMCs, obtained from culture after CMV antigen stimulation. Every receptor here comes from a human donor in good health (CMV status not recorded). Some clones in this sample may be carry-over from other donors' samples.

The V gene is TRBV4-3, the J gene TRBJ2-6; TRBD2 aligns across 7 bases. Trimming at V came to 0 bases and at J to 2 bases, leaving 1 base not matched to a gene. CDR3 size: 16 residues. The germline gives CDR1 LGHNA, CDR2 YSLEER. The CDR3 sequence: CASSQEGGTGANVLTF. In DNA form, the CDR3 reads TGCGCCAGCAGCCAAGAGGGAGGGACTGGGGCCAACGTCCTGACTTTC.

There are a few counts of this clonotype. CDR3 sequence reads: CASSSLWGQSNQPQHF. Written as DNA, the CDR3 is TGTGCCAGCAGTTCCCTCTGGGGACAGTCGAATCAGCCCCAGCATTTT. The genes are TRBV27 and TRBJ1-5; TRBD1 matches at 7 bases. The CDR3 totals 16 residues. With V trimmed by 4 bases and J by 4 bases, 10 bases remained unmatched. Germline V lookup: CDR1 MNHEY, CDR2 SMNVEV (reference sequence).

This clonotype has a handful of counts. The chain links TRBV6-5 to TRBJ1-6; no clear D. Germline-derived CDR1 and CDR2 are MNHEY and SVGAGI. The CDR3 length is 15 residues. Trimming shortened V by 7 bases and J by 0 bases, and 10 bases separated the two germline ends. The CDR3 bases are TGTGCCAGCATTCAGTCGAGCTCCTATAATTCACCCCTCCACTTT. Translating it yields CASIQSSSYNSPLHF.

This clonotype was detected a few times. The CDR3 nucleotides read TGTGCCAGCAGCTTGAGATCGACAGATAGCAATCAGCCCCAGCATTTT. Its protein product is CASSLRSTDSNQPQHF. The chain uses TRBV7-8 and TRBJ1-5; TRBD1 is a possible D gene (5 bases). V was trimmed by 3 bases and J by 0 bases, leaving 12 bases between them. CDR1 and CDR2 (germline): SGHVS, FQNEAQ. CDR3 length: 16 amino acids.

A few counts support this clonotype. V is TRBV19 and J is TRBJ1-1; 7 bases are a match to TRBD1. CDR3 size: 18 residues. Trimming at V came to 5 bases and at J to 0 bases, leaving 15 bases not matched to a gene. Germline values: CDR1 LNHDA, CDR2 SQIVND (reference sequence). CDR3 sequence (DNA): TGTGCCAGTAGTCAAAAAGAGACAGGGTCGGGAGTGAACACTGAAGCTTTCTTT. Its translation: CASSQKETGSGVNTEAFF.

The sample holds a few counts of this clonotype. The chain recombines TRBV19 with TRBJ2-7; the D gene is possibly TRBD2 (6 bases). The V end lost 3 bases, the J end lost 7 bases, and 13 bases lay between the germline ends. The CDR3 sequence is 13 residues long. In germline, CDR1 is LNHDA, CDR2 SQIVND (reference sequence). The CDR3 loop reads CASSIGGIWEQYF. CDR3 sequence (DNA): TGTGCCAGTAGTATTGGAGGGATTTGGGAGCAGTACTTC.

The chain is built from TRBV20-1 and TRBJ2-7; D is uncertain. V dropped 5 bases and J dropped 2 bases, with 13 bases sitting between them. Per germline, CDR1 DFQATT and CDR2 SNEGSKA (reference sequence). This CDR3 contains 13 residues. CDR3 sequence: CSALPIRTYEQYV. The CDR3 DNA follows: TGCAGTGCTCTACCTATAAGAACCTACGAGCAGTACGTC.

The V call is TRBV6-2 or TRBV6-3, the J call TRBJ2-4, with a weak D call TRBD1 (6 bases). Trimming shortened V by 4 bases and J by 0 bases, and 13 bases separated the two germline ends. CDR1 and CDR2 (germline): MNHEY, SVGEGT. This CDR3 spans 16 amino acids. The CDR3 spells CASSSRQVEAKNIQYF. CDR3 bases: TGTGCCAGCAGTTCAAGACAGGTCGAAGCCAAAAACATTCAGTACTTC.

This clonotype was counted a few times. The V call is TRBV28, the J call TRBJ2-1, with D possibly being TRBD1 (7 bases). Germline CDR1 reads MDHEN; CDR2 reads SYDVKM. Trimming stripped 6 bases from V and 4 bases from J, with 13 bases between. The CDR3 is 14 residues long. CDR3 sequence reads: CASSDAGQYNEQFF. DNA for the CDR3: TGTGCCAGCAGCGATGCGGGACAGTACAATGAGCAGTTCTTC.

The rearrangement uses TRBV11-2 and TRBJ2-3; 13 nucleotides line up with TRBD2. Germline lookup yields CDR1 SGHAT and CDR2 FQNNGV. The CDR3 runs 19 residues. The trim removed 1 base at V and 9 bases at J, leaving 16 bases unmatched. This CDR3 reads CASSLVLPFTSGGAGTQYF. In DNA form, the CDR3 reads TGTGCCAGCAGCTTAGTACTCCCCTTTACTAGCGGGGGGGCCGGAACGCAGTATTTT.

This clonotype was seen repeatedly, ten times or more. The CDR3 DNA follows: TGTGCCAGCAGTTTCGGGCAGGGGCTTAACTATGGCTACACCTTC. This encodes CASSFGQGLNYGYTF. The chain recombines TRBV12-3 or TRBV12-4 with TRBJ1-2, with D maybe TRBD1 (6 bases). Trimming removed 3 bases at V and 1 base at J, with 12 bases between. The length of the CDR3 is 15 residues.

This clonotype was seen repeatedly, ten times or more. V and J are TRBV7-8 and TRBJ2-1, with a tentative D call TRBD1 (6 bases). The germline CDR1 and CDR2 sequences are SGHVS and FQNEAQ. This CDR3 has 15 residues. V shed 1 base and J shed 6 bases, with 13 bases lying between them. The CDR3 coding sequence is TGTGCCAGCAGCTTAGATCGGCAGGGGTTCAATGAGCAGTTCTTC. This encodes CASSLDRQGFNEQFF.

The rearrangement joins TRBV13 to TRBJ2-5; D is ambiguous. Trimming cost V 7 bases and J 3 bases, with 12 bases left between them. Germline lookup yields CDR1 PRHDT and CDR2 FYEKMQ (reference sequence). The CDR3 totals 13 residues. The CDR3 sequence is CASNDQRKETQYF. CDR3 DNA: TGTGCCAGCAACGACCAGAGAAAAGAGACCCAGTACTTC.